Each of the 12 T cell receptor beta chains below was sequenced from the same sample in a study of Ad26.COV2.S vaccination and SARS-CoV-2 variants. Indicated treatment: roughly 18 received Ad26.COV2.S at low or high dose, single or two shots; roughly 5 received placebo; per-sample allocation not given. Day 63 after the first vaccine or placebo injection was the time point for sampling. Assay used: immunoSEQ multiplex PCR; TCRdb lists only in-frame clones, some missing. The table includes approximately 480,000 clones, around nine tenths detected once. The material sequenced was peripheral blood, taken in a trial of Ad26.COV2.S vaccine versus placebo. These receptor sequences come from a person between 18 and 59 years old who received the Ad26.COV2.S COVID-19 vaccine or a placebo.

A remark on this clone: Other DNA sequences in the sample encode the same CDR3. The chain is built from TRBV28 and TRBJ2-3; D ambiguous. Deletions cut 3 bases from V and 5 bases from J, with 6 bases between. Germline V gene sequence: CDR1 MDHEN, CDR2 SYDVKM. This CDR3 has 12 amino acids. The CDR3 sequence: CASSLGGDTQYF. CDR3 nucleotides: TGTGCCAGCAGTTTGGGCGGAGATACGCAGTATTTT.

J is TRBJ2-5 and V is TRBV27; D tentatively reads TRBD1 or TRBD2 (6 bases each). V shed 8 bases and J shed 5 bases, with 15 bases lying between them. Germline CDR1 MNHEY, CDR2 SMNVEV (reference sequence). The CDR3 contains 13 residues. DNA for the CDR3: TGTGCCAGCGGCCCTCTAGGGGGGGAGACCCAGTACTTC. It specifies CASGPLGGETQYF.

The V call is TRBV28, the J call TRBJ2-1, with D unresolved. With 3 bases removed from V and 9 bases from J, the gap between germline ends came to 6 bases. CDR1 and CDR2 from the germline V gene are MDHEN and SYDVKM. The CDR3 is 11 amino acids. CDR3 residues: CASSFFSEQFF. In DNA, the CDR3 is TGTGCCAGCAGTTTCTTTAGTGAGCAGTTCTTC. Full variable domain (outside the CDR3, taken from reference TRBV28 and TRBJ2-1): DVKVTQSSRYLVKRTGEKVFLECVQDMDHENMFWYRQDPGLGLRLIYFSYDVKMKEKGDIPEGYSVSREKKERFSLILESASTNQTSMYLCASSFFSEQFFGPGTRLTVL.

This clone turned up a few times. The chain carries TRBV28 and TRBJ1-2; 9 nucleotides line up with TRBD1. This CDR3 region has 14 residues. Germline assignment: CDR1 MDHEN and CDR2 SYDVKM. The ends lost 11 bases at V and 5 bases at J; junction bases unmatched: 12. The chain's CDR3 is CAGYSAGTGYGYTF. The CDR3 DNA reads TGTGCCGGCTACTCCGCCGGGACAGGGTATGGCTACACCTTC.

V gene TRBV27 combines with J gene TRBJ2-1; D uncertain. V was trimmed by 0 bases and J by 7 bases, leaving 1 base between them. Germline values: CDR1 MNHEY, CDR2 SMNVEV (reference sequence). The CDR3 contains 11 residues. The DNA for the CDR3 is TGTGCCAGCAGTTTATCAAATGAGCAGTTCTTC. The encoded protein is CASSLSNEQFF.

V usage is TRBV2 and J usage is TRBJ2-1; TRBD2 matches at 10 bases. Germline CDR1 reads SNHLY; CDR2 reads FYNNEI. This CDR3 is 13 amino acids long. Trimming at V came to 8 bases and at J to 5 bases, leaving 3 bases not matched to a gene. This CDR3 is CASLAGVHNEQFF. The CDR3 DNA reads TGTGCCAGCCTAGCGGGAGTTCACAATGAGCAGTTCTTC.

CDR3 bases: TGTGCCAGCTCTCCCTCCAAATTTTCCTACGAGCAGTACTTC. Translating it yields CASSPSKFSYEQYF. The chain couples TRBV9 to TRBJ2-7; no clear D. This CDR3 contains 14 residues. Trimming left V 7 bases short and J 1 base short, with 15 bases between. From germline, CDR1 is SGDLS and CDR2 YYNGEE. The variable domain in full, completed from reference TRBV9 and TRBJ2-7, reads DSGVTQTPKHLITATGQRVTLRCSPRSGDLSVYWYQQSLDQGLQFLIQYYNGEERAKGNILERFSAQQFPDLHSELNLSSLELGDSALYFCASSPSKFSYEQYFGPGTRLTVT.

The chain carries TRBV6-2 or TRBV6-3 and TRBJ2-3; D assignment may be TRBD1 or TRBD2 (8 bases each). Germline-derived CDR1 and CDR2 are MNHEY and SVGEGT. V gave up 4 bases and J gave up 5 bases, with 25 bases separating them. The CDR3 sequence is 18 residues long. CDR3 DNA sequence: TGTGCCAGCAGTTCTCTCCCCTCCCATAGCGGGACAGGAGATACGCAGTATTTT. Its protein is CASSSLPSHSGTGDTQYF.

This chain connects TRBV9 to TRBJ1-2; 7 positions agree with TRBD1. The CDR3 length is 16 residues. Unmatched junction bases numbered 12, after V lost 3 bases and J lost 4 bases. Germline CDR1 SGDLS, CDR2 YYNGEE. The CDR3 region has the DNA TGTGCCAGCAGCGCCGACCCCGGGACAGCAATCTATGGCTACACCTTC. Protein: CASSADPGTAIYGYTF. Drawing the rest from reference TRBV9 and TRBJ1-2, the complete variable domain is DSGVTQTPKHLITATGQRVTLRCSPRSGDLSVYWYQQSLDQGLQFLIQYYNGEERAKGNILERFSAQQFPDLHSELNLSSLELGDSALYFCASSADPGTAIYGYTFGSGTRLTVV.

DNA of the CDR3: TGTGCCAGCAGCTTAGACTTTATGAACACTGAAGCTTTCTTT. Amino acids: CASSLDFMNTEAFF. The chain is built from TRBV7-9 and TRBJ1-1; D is undetermined. The CDR3 has 14 residues. Trimming cost V 1 base and J 0 bases, with 6 bases left between them. Germline-derived CDR1 and CDR2 are SEHNR and FQNEAQ (reference sequence). The complete variable domain, with remaining parts taken from reference TRBV7-9 and TRBJ1-1, reads DTGVSQNPRHKITKRGQNVTFRCDPISEHNRLYWYRQTLGQGPEFLTYFQNEAQLEKSRLLSDRFSAERPKGSFSTLEIQRTEQGDSAMYLCASSLDFMNTEAFFGQGTRLTVV.

The rearrangement links TRBV7-9 to TRBJ2-7, with 8 bases lining up with TRBD2. The trim removed 5 bases at V and 3 bases at J, leaving 9 bases unmatched. The CDR3 consists of 15 residues. Germline V CDR1 and CDR2: SEHNR, FQNEAQ (reference sequence). DNA for the CDR3: TGTGCCAGCAGCCCCCCGGGAGGGTCCCGCTACGAGCAGTACTTC. It codes for CASSPPGGSRYEQYF.

The V call is TRBV6-4, the J call TRBJ2-7, with 10 nucleotides matching TRBD1. Germline V gene lookup returns CDR1 MRHNA and CDR2 SNTAGT. The length of the CDR3 is 15 residues. After removal of 10 bases from V and 2 bases from J, the junction contained 11 bases not matched to a gene. CDR3 sequence reads: CATSVGTGVPYEQYF. The CDR3 coding sequence is TGTGCCACCTCTGTCGGGACAGGGGTCCCCTACGAGCAGTACTTC.